Presented here are 8 T cell receptor beta chains from one specimen sequenced in a study of T-cell reconstitution after alpha-beta-depleted transplantation in children. It was with unique molecular identifiers that the TCRbeta library was prepared. TCRdb called the PCR reads again in MiXCR, with one record for every CDR3 protein. Of nearly 550,000 distinct CDR3 sequences listed, about 16% are singletons. Specimen: PBMCs from the stem cell graft donor, collected from the stem cell graft. The receptors come from a human donor who donated a stem cell graft to a child with acute lymphoblastic leukemia.

A few counts support this clonotype. CDR3 nucleotide sequence: TGTGCCAGTAGTAGGGCTATGACTAGCGGGTTGTCCTACAATGAGCAGTTCTTC. Translating gives CASSRAMTSGLSYNEQFF. The J gene is TRBJ2-1, the V gene TRBV19; TRBD2 matches at 10 bases. V lost 4 bases to trimming and J lost 1 base; unmatched junction nucleotides: 10. CDR1 and CDR2 (germline): LNHDA, SQIVND (reference sequence). This CDR3 contains 18 residues. Based on the CDR3 plus reference TRBV19 and TRBJ2-1, the full variable domain is DGGITQSPKYLFRKEGQNVTLSCEQNLNHDAMYWYRQDPGQGLRLIYYSQIVNDFQKGDIAEGYSVSREKKESFPLTVTSAQKNPTAFYLCASSRAMTSGLSYNEQFFGPGTRLTVL.

This clonotype was found a few times. CDR3 protein: CASTPTGGADTEAFF. CDR3 bases: TGTGCCAGCACTCCAACAGGGGGGGCGGATACTGAAGCTTTCTTT. This sequence joins TRBV9 and TRBJ1-1; TRBD1 agrees at 8 bases. Germline V gives CDR1 SGDLS, CDR2 YYNGEE. Losses at the gene ends were 6 bases for V and 5 bases for J; bases not matched to a gene: 12. This CDR3 spans 15 amino acids.

This clonotype was detected only a few times. The chain employs TRBV6-5 and TRBJ2-3, with D possibly being TRBD2 (7 bases). Deletions cut 7 bases from V and 0 bases from J, with 14 bases between. This CDR3 comprises 15 residues. Germline V gives CDR1 MNHEY, CDR2 SVGAGI. The DNA of the CDR3 is TGTGCCAGCAAGAGCGGGACACTCAGCACAGATACGCAGTATTTT. Protein: CASKSGTLSTDTQYF.

In its sample, this clonotype was seen a few times. The chain combines TRBV9 with TRBJ2-7, with 9 bases matching TRBD1. Germline V gene data show CDR1 as SGDLS and CDR2 as YYNGEE. J was trimmed by 1 base and V by 0 bases; bases with no gene match: 5. The CDR3 runs 16 residues. The CDR3 DNA sequence: TGTGCCAGCAGCGTAGGCGCGACAGGGGGGTCCTACGAGCAGTACTTC. Amino acids: CASSVGATGGSYEQYF.

Details on this clonotype: Germline and junction disagree at one end, which may indicate a read error. The V call is TRBV29-1, the J call TRBJ1-5; unclear D gene. The CDR3 sequence is 12 residues long. Germline V gene sequence: CDR1 SQVTM, CDR2 ANQGSEA. The CDR3 DNA is TGCAGCGTTAAAGAAGGGAATCAGCCCCAGCATTTT. This translates into CSVKEGNQPQHF.

This chain uses TRBV2 with TRBJ2-1; no definite D call. The CDR3 covers 13 residues. V was trimmed by 0 bases and J by 11 bases, leaving 11 bases between them. Germline V gene lookup returns CDR1 SNHLY and CDR2 FYNNEI. CDR3 bases: TGTGCCAGCAGTGAAGCAATAGGAGAAAAGCAGTTCTTC. As protein: CASSEAIGEKQFF.

The chain recombines TRBV20-1 with TRBJ1-2; no reliable D call. The CDR3 is 12 amino acids. Per the germline V gene, CDR1 is DFQATT and CDR2 is SNEGSKA (reference sequence). V was shortened by 3 bases and J by 2 bases, with 7 bases between the two germline ends. The CDR3 loop reads CSASKQNYGYTF. CDR3 in DNA: TGCAGTGCTAGCAAGCAAAACTATGGCTACACCTTC.

This clonotype was counted a few times. This rearrangement joins TRBV5-6 to TRBJ1-5, with D perhaps matching TRBD1 (6 bases). Trimming removed 2 bases at V and 3 bases at J, with 15 bases between. This CDR3 is 16 amino acids long. Germline lookup yields CDR1 SGHDT and CDR2 YYEEEE. This CDR3 reads CASSLSGALTNQPQHF. The CDR3 DNA reads TGTGCCAGCAGCTTATCAGGGGCCCTTACCAATCAGCCCCAGCATTTT.